These T cell receptor beta chains were read from a single sample in a study of tumor and adjacent non-tumor tissue in lung cancer. A single record per CDR3 protein comes from TCRdb applying MiXCR to the multiplex PCR reads. The sample lists approximately 100,000 distinct CDR3 sequences, 55% to 65% occurring once. The specimen sequenced was distant non-tumor lung tissue. All receptors derive from a man aged 30-40 years with non-small cell lung cancer. CDR3s include the opening cysteine and the closing phenylalanine or tryptophan. The D gene is left open where the match is weak. Not all rows give a size; the values are once, few, many and, for expanded clones, a class.

NA,TRBV5-5,TRBJ2-7,NA,TGTGCCAGCAGCTTGGCCGACAGGTCGAGCGAGCAGTACTTC,CASSLADRSSEQYF
NA,TRBV11-3,TRBJ2-1,NA,TGTGCCAGCAGCTTCACAAGGGGGGGTGAGCAGTTTTTC,CASSFTRGGEQFF
NA,TRBV11-2,TRBJ2-1,NA,TGTGCAAGCAGCTTAATCATAGCGAGGATTGATGAGCAGTTCTTC,CASSLIIARIDEQFF
once,TRBV4-1,TRBJ2-3,NA,TGCGCCTGCAGCCAAGATTTAGTCCCTGGCACTTATACGCAGTATTTT,CACSQDLVPGTYTQYF
NA,TRBV5-1,TRBJ2-3,NA,TGCGCCAGCAGCTTATTAGCGGCGGCAGATACGCAGTATTTT,CASSLLAAADTQYF
NA,TRBV12-5,TRBJ1-6,NA,TGTACTAGTGGTCCCGAACAGAGAAATTCACCCCTCCACTTT,CTSGPEQRNSPLHF
NA,TRBV5-5,TRBJ2-3,TRBD2,TGTGCCAGCAGCTCGGAGCTAGCGGGGGAGCGAGATACGCAGTATTTT,CASSSELAGERDTQYF
many,TRBV14,TRBJ1-5,TRBD1,TGTGCCAGCAGCCAGGGACAGTCCCAGCCCCAGCATTTT,CASSQGQSQPQHF
many,TRBV6-5,TRBJ1-1,NA,TGTGCCAGCAGTACACAGAACACTGAAGCTTTCTTT,CASSTQNTEAFF
NA,TRBV4-1,TRBJ2-7,NA,TGCGCCAGCAACCAAGACGAGCTGGGGGGTACCTTCGAGCAGTACTTC,CASNQDELGGTFEQYF
NA,TRBV11-2,TRBJ2-5,NA,TGTGCCAGGAGCTTATCCATAATACAAGAGACCCAGTACTTC,CARSLSIIQETQYF
many,TRBV5-4,TRBJ2-2,TRBD1,TGTGCCAGCAGCTCACAGGGGGCGGTCACCGGGGAGCTGTTTTTT,CASSSQGAVTGELFF
many,TRBV11-2,TRBJ2-1,NA,TGTGCCAGTGGACCCTCACGTAGCTCCTACAATGAGCAGTTCTTC,CASGPSRSSYNEQFF
once,TRBV4-1,TRBJ1-1,NA,TGCACCAGCAGCCAAGTGAGGAGGGGGAGGGCTGATGCTTTCTTT,CTSSQVRRGRADAFF
NA,TRBV11-2,TRBJ2-5,TRBD2,TGTGCCAGCAGCCTGGCGGGAGGCCAAGAGACCCAATACTTC,CASSLAGGQETQYF
NA,TRBV6-5,TRBJ1-1,NA,TGTGCCAGCAGTGAAGATGTGAATACTGAAGTTTTCTTT,CASSEDVNTEVFF
NA,TRBV6-6,TRBJ1-2,NA,TGTGCCAGCACCATCCAGGGGCGGGGGATGAACCATGGCTACACCTTC,CASTIQGRGMNHGYTF
few,TRBV11-2,TRBJ2-3,TRBD1,TGTGCCAGCAGCCCGGGACAGGCTAGCACAGATACGCAGTATTTT,CASSPGQASTDTQYF
many,TRBV5-1,TRBJ1-1,TRBD1,TGCGCCAGCAGCTCCCGGACAGGGTACACTGAAGCTTTCTTT,CASSSRTGYTEAFF
NA,TRBV11-2,TRBJ2-3,NA,TGTGCCAGCAGGGGGGCTAGCGACACAGAAACGCAGTATTTT,CASRGASDTETQYF
NA,TRBV6-5,TRBJ2-5,NA,TGTGCCAGCAGCCTGCAAGAGTCCCAGTACTTC,CASSLQESQYF
NA,TRBV11-3,TRBJ1-1,TRBD1,TGTGTCAGTACCGCGGGACAGGGAGATACTGAAGCTTTCTTT,CVSTAGQGDTEAFF
many,TRBV4-1,TRBJ2-7,NA,TGCGCCAGCAGCCAAGATGTCCAGGGATTAAACTACGAGCAGTACTTC,CASSQDVQGLNYEQYF
few,TRBV6-1,TRBJ1-1,NA,TGTGCAAGCAGTTTCGGACCTAGGGTCGTTGCTTTCTTT,CASSFGPRVVAFF
NA,TRBV28,TRBJ2-2,NA,TGTGCCAACAGCTTGGGGTACGGGGAGCTGTTTTTT,CANSLGYGELFF
once,TRBV11-1,TRBJ2-5,TRBD2,TGTACCAGCAGCGGGACGTTTCAAGAGACCCATTACTTC,CTSSGTFQETHYF
NA,TRBV11-3,TRBJ2-1,TRBD2,TGTGCCAGCAGCTTAGGAACTAGCGGGAGTGATAAGCAGTCCTTC,CASSLGTSGSDKQSF
NA,TRBV20-1,TRBJ1-3,NA,TGCAGTACTAGTGTGGGCAGCATCGCAACTGGAAACACCATATATTTT,CSTSVGSIATGNTIYF
few,TRBV11-2,TRBJ2-1,TRBD2,TGTGCCAGCACCTCCCCCGCGAAAGCGGGAATTTATGAGCAGTTCTTC,CASTSPAKAGIYEQFF
NA,TRBV29-1,TRBJ2-2,NA,TGCAGCGTTGATAGGAACACCGGGAAGCTGCTTTTT,CSVDRNTGKLLF
NA,TRBV29-1,TRBJ2-7,NA,TGCAGCGTTGCGAGGGGCACCTACGATCAGTACTTC,CSVARGTYDQYF
NA,TRBV7-9,TRBJ2-3,TRBD2,TGTGCCAGCAGCTTAGCGCTGGCGGGGGGGCAAACGCAGTATTTT,CASSLALAGGQTQYF
NA,TRBV7-9,TRBJ1-3,NA,TGTGCCGGCAGCTTTAGGGGGTACACCATATATTTT,CAGSFRGYTIYF
NA,TRBV6-2/TRBV6-3,TRBJ1-4,TRBD1,TGTGGCAGCAGTCCTACAGGGGGCTATGAAAACCTGTTTTTT,CGSSPTGGYENLFF
many,TRBV20-1,TRBJ2-6,NA,TGCAGTGCTAGACCGACCGGGTCCAGCTCTGGGGCCAACGTCCTGACTTTC,CSARPTGSSSGANVLTF
NA,TRBV11-2,TRBJ2-2,NA,TGTACCAGCACCCCCCGGGAGAGAGAGAACACCGGGAAGCTGTTTTTT,CTSTPRERENTGKLFF
NA,TRBV6-1,TRBJ1-2,NA,TGTGCCAGTAGTGAAGGTTTGCCGACACGGTGCTACACCTTC,CASSEGLPTRCYTF